This entry is about one T cell receptor beta chain. These data originate in a study of blood T cell repertoires in COVID-19. At the level of the study: Material from acute and convalescent COVID-19 was sourced from the United States, Italy and Spain.

In the original processing: How many nucleated cells were present was estimated from reference gene primer amplification. The repertoire was sequenced with immunoSEQ multiplex PCR; TCRdb's copy has only in-frame clones and lacks some. V and J calls and clone size are copied from that table; D and trimming were computed from the DNA. Among some 370,000 clones, around 90% were seen once, and the ten largest hold 6% to 7.5%. The CDR3 totals 15 residues. Germline V gene data show CDR1 as SGHRS and CDR2 as YFSETQ. With 4 bases removed from V and 0 bases from J, the gap between germline ends came to 14 bases.

This sequence was found in a young man with active or convalescent COVID-19. V and J are TRBV5-1 and TRBJ2-7; perhaps TRBD1 as D (6 bases). Sequences were obtained from peripheral blood. The CDR3 region has the DNA TGCGCCAGCAGCAGCCGGGACACCAGCTCCTACGAGCAGTACTTC. Translating it yields CASSSRDTSSYEQYF. Full variable domain (remainder filled in from reference TRBV5-1 and TRBJ2-7): KAGVTQTPRYLIKTRGQQVTLSCSPISGHRSVSWYQQTPGQGLQFLFEYFSETQRNKGNFPGRFSGRQFSNSRSEMNVSTLELGDSALYLCASSSRDTSSYEQYFGPGTRLTVT.